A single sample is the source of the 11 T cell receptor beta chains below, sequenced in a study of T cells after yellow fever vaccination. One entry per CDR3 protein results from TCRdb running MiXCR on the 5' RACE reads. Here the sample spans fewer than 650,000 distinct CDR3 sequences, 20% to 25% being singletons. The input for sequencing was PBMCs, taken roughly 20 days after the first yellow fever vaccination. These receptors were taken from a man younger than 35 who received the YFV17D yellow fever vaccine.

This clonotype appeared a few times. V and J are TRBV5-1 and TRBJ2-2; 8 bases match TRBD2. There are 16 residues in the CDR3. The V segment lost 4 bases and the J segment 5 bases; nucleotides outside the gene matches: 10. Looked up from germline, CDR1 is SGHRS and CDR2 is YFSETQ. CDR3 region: CASSTAGTSPTGELFF. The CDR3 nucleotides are TGCGCCAGCAGCACGGCCGGGACTAGTCCTACCGGGGAGCTGTTTTTT.

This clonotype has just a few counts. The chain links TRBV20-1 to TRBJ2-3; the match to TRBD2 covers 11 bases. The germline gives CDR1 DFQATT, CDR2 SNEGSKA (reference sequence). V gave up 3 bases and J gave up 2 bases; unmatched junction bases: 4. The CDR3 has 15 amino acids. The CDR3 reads CSASKTSGVTDTQYF. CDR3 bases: TGCAGTGCTAGTAAGACTAGCGGGGTCACAGATACGCAGTATTTT.

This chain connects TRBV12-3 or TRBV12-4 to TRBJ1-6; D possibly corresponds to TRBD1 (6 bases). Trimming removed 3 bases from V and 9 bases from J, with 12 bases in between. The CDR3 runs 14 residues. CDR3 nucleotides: TGTGCCAGCAGTTTGAGGCAGGGGCGTTCACCCCTCCACTTT. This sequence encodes CASSLRQGRSPLHF.

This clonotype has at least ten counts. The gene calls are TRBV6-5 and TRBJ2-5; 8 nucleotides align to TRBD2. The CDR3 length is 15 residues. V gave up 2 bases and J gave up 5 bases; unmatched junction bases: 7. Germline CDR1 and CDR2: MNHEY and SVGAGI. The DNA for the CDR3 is TGTGCCAGCAGTTACCTCGGTAGCGGGGTGGAGACCCAGTACTTC. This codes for CASSYLGSGVETQYF.

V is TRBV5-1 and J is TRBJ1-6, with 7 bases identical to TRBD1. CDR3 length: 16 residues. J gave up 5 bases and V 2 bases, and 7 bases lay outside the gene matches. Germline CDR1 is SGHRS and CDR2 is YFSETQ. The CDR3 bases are TGCGCCAGCAGCTTACGCTCGGGACAGAATAATTCACCCCTCCACTTT. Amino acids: CASSLRSGQNNSPLHF.

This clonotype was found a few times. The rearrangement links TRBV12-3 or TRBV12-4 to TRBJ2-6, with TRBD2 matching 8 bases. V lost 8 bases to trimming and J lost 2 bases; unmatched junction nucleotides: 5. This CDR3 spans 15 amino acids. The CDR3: CASHGGVAGANVLTF. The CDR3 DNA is TGTGCCAGCCACGGGGGGGTGGCTGGGGCCAACGTCCTGACTTTC.

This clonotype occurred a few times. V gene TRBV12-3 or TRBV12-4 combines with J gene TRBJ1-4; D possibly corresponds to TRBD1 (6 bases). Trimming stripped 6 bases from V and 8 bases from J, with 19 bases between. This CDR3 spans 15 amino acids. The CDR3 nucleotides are TGTGCCAGCAGCCGTCTAAGGACAGTGCGGGAAAAACTGTTTTTT. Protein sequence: CASSRLRTVREKLFF.

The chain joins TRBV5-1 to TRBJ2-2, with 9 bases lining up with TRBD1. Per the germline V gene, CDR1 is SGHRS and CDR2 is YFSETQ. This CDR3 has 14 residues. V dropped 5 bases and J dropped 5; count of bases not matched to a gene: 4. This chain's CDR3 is CASRRTGATGELFF. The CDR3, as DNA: TGCGCCAGCAGGAGGACAGGGGCAACCGGGGAGCTGTTTTTT.

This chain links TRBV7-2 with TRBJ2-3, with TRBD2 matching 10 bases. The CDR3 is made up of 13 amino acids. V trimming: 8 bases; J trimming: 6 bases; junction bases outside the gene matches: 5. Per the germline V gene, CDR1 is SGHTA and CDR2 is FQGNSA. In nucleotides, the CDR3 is TGTGCCAGCCATAGCGGGGGGCACGATACGCAGTATTTT. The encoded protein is CASHSGGHDTQYF.

CDR3 loop: CASSLQGASGRETQYF. CDR3 DNA: TGTGCCAGCAGCTTACAGGGGGCGAGCGGCAGAGAGACCCAGTACTTC. The chain uses TRBV5-4 and TRBJ2-5; 9 bases are shared with TRBD1. Unmatched junction bases numbered 9, after V lost 2 bases and J lost 4 bases. CDR1 and CDR2 from the germline V gene are SGHNT and YYREEE (reference sequence). CDR3 size: 16 residues.

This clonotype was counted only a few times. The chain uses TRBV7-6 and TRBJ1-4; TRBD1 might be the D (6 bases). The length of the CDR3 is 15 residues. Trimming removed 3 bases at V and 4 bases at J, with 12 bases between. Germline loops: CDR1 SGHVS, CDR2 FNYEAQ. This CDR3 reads CASSLGAGFNEKLFF. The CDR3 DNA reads TGTGCCAGCAGCTTGGGGGCAGGGTTTAATGAAAAACTGTTTTTT.